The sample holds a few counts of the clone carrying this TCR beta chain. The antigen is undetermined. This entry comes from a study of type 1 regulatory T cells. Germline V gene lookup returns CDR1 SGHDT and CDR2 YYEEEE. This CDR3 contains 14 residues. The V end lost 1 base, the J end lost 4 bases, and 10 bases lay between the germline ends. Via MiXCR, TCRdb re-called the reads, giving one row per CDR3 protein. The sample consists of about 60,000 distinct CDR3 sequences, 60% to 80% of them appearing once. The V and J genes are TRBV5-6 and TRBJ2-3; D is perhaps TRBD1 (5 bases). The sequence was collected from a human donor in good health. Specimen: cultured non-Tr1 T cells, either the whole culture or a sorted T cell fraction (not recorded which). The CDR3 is CASSLFREPDTQYF. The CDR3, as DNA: TGTGCCAGCAGCTTGTTCAGGGAACCAGATACGCAGTATTTT.